Following are 15 T cell receptor beta chains from one sample sequenced in a study of cytomegalovirus exposure and HLA in healthy donors. Libraries were prepared by immunoSEQ multiplex PCR; TCRdb keeps only in-frame clonotypes and omits some of them. Among about 280,000 clones, over 75% were seen once, and the ten largest hold around 0.9%. The sample comprised PBMCs. These receptors were collected from a woman in her late teens or twenties in good health and CMV-seronegative.

This clone was seen a single time. The V call is TRBV28, the J call TRBJ2-7, with TRBD1 identical over 10 bases. Looked up from germline, CDR1 is MDHEN and CDR2 is SYDVKM. The CDR3 length is 12 residues. The V and J ends lost 9 bases and 3 bases, in that order; junction bases with no gene match: 2. The CDR3 region has the DNA TGTGCCAGTGGACAGGGGGTCTACGAGCAGTACTTC. Amino acid sequence: CASGQGVYEQYF.

In DNA form, the CDR3 reads TGTGCCAGCAGTTCCTGGGACAGGGTCACTCACTATGGCTACACCTTC. Translation: CASSSWDRVTHYGYTF. V usage is TRBV27 and J usage is TRBJ1-2, with 9 positions matching TRBD1. Germline CDR1 is MNHEY and CDR2 is SMNVEV (reference sequence). The CDR3 loop spans 16 amino acids. Trimming cost V 4 bases and J 3 bases; bases outside gene matches: 9.

This rearrangement joins TRBV9 to TRBJ2-1; 9 nucleotides line up with TRBD2. CDR1 SGDLS and CDR2 YYNGEE come from the germline V gene. This CDR3 contains 15 residues. The V segment lost 5 bases and the J segment 1 base; nucleotides outside the gene matches: 4. CDR3 nucleotide sequence: TGTGCCAGCAGTCCGGGACTAGCATCCTACAATGAGCAGTTCTTC. This translates into CASSPGLASYNEQFF.

The chain uses TRBV7-6 and TRBJ1-2, with D possibly TRBD1 on 6 matching bases. The germline V and J ends were trimmed by 1 base and 8 bases, with 14 bases remaining between them. The CDR3 spans 14 residues. Germline lookup yields CDR1 SGHVS and CDR2 FNYEAQ. The CDR3 nucleotides read TGTGCCAGCAGCTTAGACGAGGGGGTTGGGGGCTACACCTTC. Protein product: CASSLDEGVGGYTF.

A single count supports this clone. The rearrangement links TRBV18 to TRBJ1-3; 9 bases line up with TRBD1. This CDR3 is 13 amino acids long. Trimming cost V 3 bases and J 8 bases; bases outside gene matches: 2. From germline, CDR1 is KGHSH and CDR2 LQKENI. CDR3 DNA: TGTGCCAGCTCACCGGGACAGGGTGACACCATATATTTT. Translation: CASSPGQGDTIYF.

The chain couples TRBV28 to TRBJ2-2; D perhaps matches TRBD2 (5 bases). There are 16 residues in the CDR3. In germline, CDR1 is MDHEN, CDR2 SYDVKM. V gave up 3 bases and J gave up 4 bases, with 15 bases separating them. CDR3 sequence (DNA): TGTGCCAGCAGTTTCGGTGGGAGAAGGTCCACCGGGGAGCTGTTTTTT. This encodes CASSFGGRRSTGELFF.

The chain employs TRBV11-1 and TRBJ2-7, with 12 bases fitting TRBD2. Germline trimming cut 3 bases from V and 0 bases from J; bases unmatched to any gene: 0. Germline loops: CDR1 SGHAT, CDR2 FQDESV (reference sequence). The CDR3 consists of 15 residues. The CDR3 reads CASSLTSGSSYEQYF. Written as DNA, the CDR3 is TGTGCCAGCAGCTTGACTAGCGGGAGCTCCTACGAGCAGTACTTC.

The genes are TRBV7-2 and TRBJ1-4; unclear D gene. Germline CDR1 and CDR2: SGHTA and FQGNSA. The CDR3 totals 15 residues. V gave up 1 base and J gave up 7 bases, with 13 bases separating them. The CDR3 DNA is TGTGCCAGCAGCTTAGATCCGGGTGCGGGTGAAAAACTGTTTTTT. Translation: CASSLDPGAGEKLFF.

The gene calls are TRBV7-2 and TRBJ2-5, with a possible D match to TRBD1 (6 bases). Germline CDR1 SGHTA, CDR2 FQGNSA. V was trimmed by 5 bases and J by 4 bases, leaving 23 bases between them. This CDR3 is 17 amino acids long. CDR3 DNA sequence: TGTGCCAGCAGCCACCCCGTGGGGGCGATACCGGGAGAGACCCAGTACTTC. Translating gives CASSHPVGAIPGETQYF.

The CDR3 sequence: CASSLVAVVGTGELFF. In nucleotides, the CDR3 is TGTGCCAGCAGTTTGGTAGCGGTGGTGGGCACCGGGGAGCTGTTTTTT. The chain joins TRBV28 to TRBJ2-2; weak D call: TRBD2 (6 bases). CDR1 is MDHEN, CDR2 SYDVKM, per germline. This CDR3 region has 16 residues. V was cut by 3 bases and J by 4 bases, with 15 bases left in between. The whole variable domain, remainder taken from reference TRBV28 and TRBJ2-2, is DVKVTQSSRYLVKRTGEKVFLECVQDMDHENMFWYRQDPGLGLRLIYFSYDVKMKEKGDIPEGYSVSREKKERFSLILESASTNQTSMYLCASSLVAVVGTGELFFGEGSRLTVL.

This chain joins TRBV7-3 and TRBJ2-1; TRBD2 aligns across 8 bases. Germline CDR1 SGHTA, CDR2 FQGTGA. Germline trimming cut 5 bases from V and 6 bases from J; bases unmatched to any gene: 21. CDR3 length: 19 residues. The DNA of the CDR3 is TGTGCCAGCAGCACCGAGGGACTAGATTCGGTAGGTCGATGCAATGAGCAGTTCTTC. Translated, it gives CASSTEGLDSVGRCNEQFF.

The rearrangement uses TRBV25-1 and TRBJ1-1, with TRBD1 matching 8 bases. CDR1 and CDR2 (germline): MGHDK, SYGVNS. V lost 4 bases, J lost 6 bases, and 7 bases stayed unmatched. CDR3 length equals 14 residues. This chain's CDR3 is CASSASGGASEAFF. The CDR3 region has the DNA TGTGCCAGCAGTGCCTCAGGGGGCGCCTCTGAAGCTTTCTTT.

This clone came up once. This sequence joins TRBV9 and TRBJ1-1; D gene uncertain. The CDR3 totals 14 residues. Germline CDR1 SGDLS, CDR2 YYNGEE. V was clipped by 1 base and J by 7 bases, with 14 bases between them. In DNA form, the CDR3 reads TGTGCCAGCAGCGTAAGCCCTCTGCGAGATGAAGCTTTCTTT. This sequence encodes CASSVSPLRDEAFF.

This sequence joins TRBV29-1 and TRBJ2-3, with D perhaps matching TRBD2 (6 bases). CDR1 SQVTM and CDR2 ANQGSEA come from the germline V gene. The CDR3 totals 16 residues. Trimming left V 4 bases short and J 0 bases short, with 17 bases between. This CDR3 reads CSVADSGSPSTDTQYF. CDR3 bases: TGCAGCGTTGCCGATTCCGGGAGTCCTAGCACAGATACGCAGTATTTT.

V usage is TRBV19 and J usage is TRBJ1-1, with TRBD1 as a possible D gene (5 bases). CDR1 and CDR2 (germline): LNHDA, SQIVND (reference sequence). This CDR3 comprises 14 residues. Trimming removed 6 bases at V and 1 base at J, with 12 bases between. The CDR3 spells CASRPTGGNTEAFF. Written as DNA, the CDR3 is TGTGCCAGTAGGCCAACAGGTGGGAACACTGAAGCTTTCTTT.